Here is one TCR beta chain with its context. These data come from a study of blood T cell repertoires in COVID-19. Across the study: The United States, Italy and Spain provided the acute and convalescent COVID-19 samples. T cells, B-cell-depleted T cells, or PBMCs provided the cDNA or gDNA that served as material.

CDR3 size: 16 residues. CDR1 and CDR2 (germline): SGHNT, YYREEE (reference sequence). V trimming: 4 bases; J trimming: 8 bases; junction bases outside the gene matches: 14. Original methodology: Reference gene primers were amplified, and this amplification served to estimate nucleated cell counts. Sequencing used immunoSEQ multiplex PCR; TCRdb keeps in-frame clones, though not all of them. V, J and clone size are taken as reported in that table, and D and trimming were inferred from the DNA itself. The table lists about 100,000 clones, roughly 82% of them singletons, with roughly a quarter in the top ten.

Sample: peripheral blood. The clonotype comes from a man between 60 and 70 years old with acute or convalescent COVID-19. This chain links TRBV5-4 with TRBJ1-2, with 10 bases aligning to TRBD1. The CDR3 region is CASSQQLGTGVGGYTF. The DNA of the CDR3 is TGTGCCAGCAGCCAGCAGCTTGGGACAGGGGTTGGAGGCTACACCTTC.